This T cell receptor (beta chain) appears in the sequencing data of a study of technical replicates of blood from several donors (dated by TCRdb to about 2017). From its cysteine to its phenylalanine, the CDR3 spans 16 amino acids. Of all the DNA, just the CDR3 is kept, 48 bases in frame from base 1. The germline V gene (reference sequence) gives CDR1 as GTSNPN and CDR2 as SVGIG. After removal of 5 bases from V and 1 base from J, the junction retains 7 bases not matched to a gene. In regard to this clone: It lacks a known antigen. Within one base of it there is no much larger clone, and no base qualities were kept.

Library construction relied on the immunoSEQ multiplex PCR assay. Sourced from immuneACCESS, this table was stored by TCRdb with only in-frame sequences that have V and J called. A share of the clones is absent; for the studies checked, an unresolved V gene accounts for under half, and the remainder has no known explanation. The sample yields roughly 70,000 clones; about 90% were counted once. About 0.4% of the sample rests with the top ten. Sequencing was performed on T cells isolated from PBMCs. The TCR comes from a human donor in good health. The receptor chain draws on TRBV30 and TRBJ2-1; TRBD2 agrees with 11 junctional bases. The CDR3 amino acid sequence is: CAWVTSGSRSYNEQFF. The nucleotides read TGTGCCTGGGTTACTAGCGGGAGCAGGTCCTACAATGAGCAGTTCTTC.